This T cell receptor beta chain stems from a study of blood T cells in healthy people across ages. Findings and caveats of the study: Measured against age, TCR beta diversity per million T cells decreased in a roughly linear manner.

The length of the CDR3 is 16 residues. Germline V gives CDR1 SGHVS, CDR2 FQNEAQ. V was pared by 1 base and J by 7 bases, with 7 bases of the junction left unmatched. This clonotype has just a few counts. Antigen: not known. Sample-barcoded 5' priming and a J-beta primer mix drove a second PCR of 7 to 11 cycles. TCRdb used MiXCR to reprocess the 5' RACE reads, holding one entry per CDR3 protein. Of over 1,500,000 distinct CDR3 sequences in the sample, around 42% were seen once. Source material: blood. The TCR sequence derives from a human donor in good health. This rearrangement joins TRBV7-8 to TRBJ1-6; TRBD1 agrees at 7 bases. CDR3 coding DNA: TGTGCCAGCAGCTTAGAAGGAACAGGGGACAATTCACCCCTCCACTTT. This gives the protein CASSLEGTGDNSPLHF.